This T cell receptor beta chain was recovered during a study of T cell responses to AZD1222 COVID-19 vaccine. This CDR3 region has 15 residues. From germline, CDR1 is SNHLY and CDR2 FYNNEI. V was clipped by 5 bases and J by 0 bases, with 11 bases between them. TCRdb's table, derived via immunoSEQ multiplex PCR, lists solely in-frame clones and lacks some. Found here are 95,000 to 120,000 clones, around 88% of them singletons; the top ten hold under 6.5%. Overall study results and limits: Of spike-specific TCRs, nearly half reportedly target regions left unmutated in variants. No repertoire was sampled before or during the peak T cell response, only after it. Receipt of two AZD1222 doses was followed by a rise in Spike-specific TCR breadth and depth.

Comment on this clone: Its antigen is currently unknown.

The clonotype comes from an adult who received the AZD1222 COVID-19 vaccine. The sample was peripheral blood, taken 28 days after the second AZD1222 dose. The J gene is TRBJ1-5, the V gene TRBV2; tentative D call: TRBD1 (6 bases). The CDR3 DNA sequence: TGTGCCAGCAGTCTCGGGACAAATAGCAATCAGCCCCAGCATTTT. Amino acid sequence: CASSLGTNSNQPQHF. The variable domain in full, completed from reference TRBV2 and TRBJ1-5, reads EPEVTQTPSHQVTQMGQEVILRCVPISNHLYFYWYRQILGQKVEFLVSFYNNEISEKSEIFDDQFSVERPDGSNFTLKIRSTKLEDSAMYFCASSLGTNSNQPQHFGDGTRLSIL.